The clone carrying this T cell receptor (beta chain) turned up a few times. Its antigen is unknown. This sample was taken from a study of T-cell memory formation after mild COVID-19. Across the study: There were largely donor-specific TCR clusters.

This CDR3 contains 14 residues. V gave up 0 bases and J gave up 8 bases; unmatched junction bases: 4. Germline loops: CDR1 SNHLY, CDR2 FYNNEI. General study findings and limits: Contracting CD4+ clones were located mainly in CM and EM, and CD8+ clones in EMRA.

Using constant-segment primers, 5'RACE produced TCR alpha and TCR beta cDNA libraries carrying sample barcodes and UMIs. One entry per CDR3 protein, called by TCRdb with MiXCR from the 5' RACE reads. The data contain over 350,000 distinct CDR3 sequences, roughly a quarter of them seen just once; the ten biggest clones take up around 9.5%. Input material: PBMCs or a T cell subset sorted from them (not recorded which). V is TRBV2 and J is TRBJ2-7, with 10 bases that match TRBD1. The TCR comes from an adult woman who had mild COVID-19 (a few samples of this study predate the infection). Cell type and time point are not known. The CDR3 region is CASSEAGTGVKQYF. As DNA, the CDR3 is TGTGCCAGCAGTGAAGCGGGGACAGGGGTCAAGCAGTACTTC. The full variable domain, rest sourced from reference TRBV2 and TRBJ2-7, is EPEVTQTPSHQVTQMGQEVILRCVPISNHLYFYWYRQILGQKVEFLVSFYNNEISEKSEIFDDQFSVERPDGSNFTLKIRSTKLEDSAMYFCASSEAGTGVKQYFGPGTRLTVT.